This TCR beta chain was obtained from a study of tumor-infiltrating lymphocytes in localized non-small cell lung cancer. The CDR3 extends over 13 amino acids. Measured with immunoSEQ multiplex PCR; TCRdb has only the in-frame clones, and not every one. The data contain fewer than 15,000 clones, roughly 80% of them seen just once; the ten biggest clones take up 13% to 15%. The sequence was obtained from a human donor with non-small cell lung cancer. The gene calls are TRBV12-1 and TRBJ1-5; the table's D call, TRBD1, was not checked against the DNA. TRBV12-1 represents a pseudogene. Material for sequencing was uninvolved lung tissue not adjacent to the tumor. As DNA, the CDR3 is TGTGCCAGGTATAGACAGGGTCTGCAGCCCCAGCATTTT. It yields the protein CARYRQGLQPQHF.